This T cell receptor (beta chain) was captured by sequencing in a study of blood T cell repertoires in COVID-19. This clone has just a few counts. Repertoires were generated with immunoSEQ multiplex PCR, while TCRdb's copy carries only in-frame clones and drops some. Of tens of thousands of clones listed, more than 70% are singletons. This CDR3 spans 17 amino acids. Per the germline V gene, CDR1 is MNHNS and CDR2 is SASEGT. Trimming removed 0 bases from V and 1 base from J, with 15 bases in between. Sequencing was carried out using peripheral blood. This receptor was taken from a man over 45 with active COVID-19. V usage is TRBV6-1 and J usage is TRBJ2-5, with TRBD2 as a possible D gene (7 bases). CDR3 nucleotide sequence: TGTGCCAGCAGTGAAGCGTTAATGGCGGGGGCCCAAGAGACCCAGTACTTC. Amino acid sequence: CASSEALMAGAQETQYF.